The rows below give T cell receptor beta chains drawn from one sample of a study of response to subunit inactivated influenza vaccine. MiXCR, run by TCRdb on the RT-PCR reads, gives a single entry per CDR3 protein. The data show more than 200,000 distinct CDR3 sequences, less than 15% seen once. The source was non-naive T cells sorted from PBMCs, collected 14 days before vaccination. The receptors here all came from a middle-aged man who received an inactivated influenza vaccine. Each CDR3 is given with its conserved first and last residue. The D gene is left open where the match is weak. Part of the rows lack a size; the others show once, few, many or a class for expanded clones.

TRBV5-4	13	.	TRBJ2-1	few	CASSPRFLGELFF	TGTGCCAGCAGCCCCCGTTTTCTCGGGGAGTTGTTCTTC
TRBV20-1	15	TRBD2	TRBJ2-1	many	CSGTSGRESYNEQFF	TGCAGTGGAACTAGCGGGAGGGAGTCCTACAATGAGCAGTTCTTC
TRBV5-1	16	.	TRBJ2-1	many	CASSLEPGARNNEQFF	TGCGCCAGCAGCTTGGAACCGGGAGCACGAAACAATGAGCAGTTCTTC
TRBV20-1	15	.	TRBJ2-1	many	CSAGGASGIYNEQFF	TGCAGTGCTGGGGGGGCTAGCGGAATCTACAATGAGCAGTTCTTC
TRBV20-1	15	TRBD2	TRBJ2-3	.	CSASPGLAGTDTQYF	TGCAGTGCTTCGCCGGGACTAGCGGGCACAGATACGCAGTATTTT
TRBV6-4	14	TRBD2	TRBJ2-3	few	CASSSTSGPDTQYF	TGTGCCAGCAGCTCGACTAGCGGGCCAGATACGCAGTATTTT
TRBV19	15	.	TRBJ2-1	.	CASSIRSGAYNEQFF	TGTGCCAGTAGTATAAGGTCCGGGGCCTACAATGAGCAGTTCTTC
TRBV2	14	TRBD1	TRBJ2-7	many	CASSKGGSSYEQYF	TGTGCCAGCAGCAAAGGGGGCTCCTCCTACGAGCAGTACTTC
TRBV7-9	14	TRBD2	TRBJ2-1	many	CASSLRSAGGEQFF	TGTGCCAGCAGCTTAAGGTCGGCGGGAGGTGAGCAGTTCTTC
TRBV7-6	14	TRBD2	TRBJ2-3	many	CASSQLADTDTQYF	TGTGCCAGCAGCCAGCTAGCGGACACAGATACGCAGTATTTT
TRBV7-6	14	TRBD1	TRBJ2-7	few	CASSLRGQGYEQYF	TGTGCCAGCAGCTTAAGGGGACAGGGGTACGAGCAGTACTTC
TRBV6-2/TRBV6-3	17	TRBD1	TRBJ2-3	.	CASSYAGDRESTDTQYF	TGTGCCAGCAGTTACGCCGGGGACAGGGAGAGTACAGATACGCAGTATTTT
TRBV12-3/TRBV12-4	15	.	TRBJ1-1	many	CASSLGGGHGTEAFF	TGTGCCAGCAGTTTGGGCGGGGGGCATGGGACTGAAGCTTTCTTT
TRBV20-1	14	.	TRBJ2-7	many	CSANLGQTFYEQYF	TGCAGTGCTAATCTCGGACAGACTTTCTACGAGCAGTACTTC
TRBV28	14	TRBD1	TRBJ2-7	.	CASSPGGSRYEQYF	TGTGCCAGCAGCCCAGGGGGATCTCGGTACGAGCAGTACTTC
TRBV5-1	17	.	TRBJ2-7	.	CASSLDRDTLTRYEQYF	TGCGCCAGCAGCTTGGACCGGGACACCCTAACTCGCTACGAGCAGTACTTC
TRBV7-9	15	.	TRBJ2-7	few	CASSLASLGIYEQYF	TGTGCCAGCAGCTTAGCGTCCCTGGGTATTTACGAGCAGTACTTC
TRBV20-1	16	.	TRBJ1-6	few	CSARDTGQGDNSPLHF	TGCAGTGCTAGAGATACGGGACAAGGGGATAATTCACCCCTCCACTTT
TRBV27	15	TRBD1	TRBJ2-7	few	CASSLSRQGPYEQYF	TGTGCCAGCAGTTTATCGCGACAGGGCCCCTACGAGCAGTACTTC
TRBV7-3	14	.	TRBJ2-2	few	CASSHSGNTGELFF	TGTGCCAGCAGCCATAGCGGGAACACCGGGGAGCTGTTTTTT
TRBV12-3/TRBV12-4	16	TRBD1	TRBJ2-5	few	CASSLVRTGGGETQYF	TGTGCCAGCAGTTTAGTACGGACAGGGGGCGGAGAGACCCAGTACTTC
TRBV4-3	17	.	TRBJ2-1	few	CASSQDWYRSSYNEQFF	TGCGCCAGCAGCCAAGATTGGTACAGGAGCTCCTACAATGAGCAGTTCTTC
TRBV27	12	.	TRBJ2-1	few	CASSLLLAGQFF	TGTGCCAGCAGTTTATTACTAGCAGGGCAGTTCTTC
TRBV14	15	.	TRBJ1-6	few	CASSQGGGYNSPLHF	TGTGCCAGCAGCCAGGGGGGGGGATATAATTCACCCCTCCACTTT
TRBV4-2	17	.	TRBJ2-3	.	CASSQLVFGASTDTQYF	TGCGCCAGCAGCCAACTAGTCTTTGGCGCTAGCACAGATACGCAGTATTTT
TRBV7-6	16	.	TRBJ2-2	.	CASSLDPGPNTGELFF	TGTGCCAGCAGCTTAGATCCGGGTCCGAACACCGGGGAGCTGTTTTTT
TRBV9	14	TRBD1	TRBJ2-2	.	CASSVIGTAGELFF	TGTGCCAGCAGCGTAATCGGGACAGCCGGGGAGCTGTTTTTT